The clone carrying this T cell receptor (beta chain) was observed many times. Its antigen is as yet unknown. The source of the sample is a study of metastatic and nonmetastatic thyroid tumors. The overall study: It was across blood and tumor or nodule tissue from malignant and benign thyroid patients that repertoires were compared.

Not a single patient had been given any form of treatment at any point before undergoing thyroid surgery. With 1 base clipped from V and 1 base from J, the junction kept 0 bases outside the gene matches. Germline values: CDR1 SGHNT, CDR2 YYREEE (reference sequence). This CDR3 spans 14 amino acids. Source study methods: It was from CDR3 differences across clinicopathological groups that a distant-metastasis classifier for papillary thyroid cancer was built. With MiXCR, TCRdb called clones anew from the PCR reads. V and J calls and clone size were set by TCRdb, not the authors. The sample holds under 30,000 clones; about a quarter are singletons and the top ten take about 2.5%. Study-wide results and limits: As reported, TCR beta diversity in blood and tumor was significantly higher in malignant thyroid tumors than in benign nodules.

The specimen was blood. The clonotype comes from a female donor with papillary thyroid cancer or a benign thyroid nodule (not recorded which). Some clones in this sample may be carry-over from other donors' samples. The V call is TRBV5-4, the J call TRBJ2-3; 7 bases map to TRBD2. CDR3 nucleotide sequence: TGTGCCAGCAGCTTGACTAGCGGCACAGATACGCAGTATTTT. It is translated as CASSLTSGTDTQYF.